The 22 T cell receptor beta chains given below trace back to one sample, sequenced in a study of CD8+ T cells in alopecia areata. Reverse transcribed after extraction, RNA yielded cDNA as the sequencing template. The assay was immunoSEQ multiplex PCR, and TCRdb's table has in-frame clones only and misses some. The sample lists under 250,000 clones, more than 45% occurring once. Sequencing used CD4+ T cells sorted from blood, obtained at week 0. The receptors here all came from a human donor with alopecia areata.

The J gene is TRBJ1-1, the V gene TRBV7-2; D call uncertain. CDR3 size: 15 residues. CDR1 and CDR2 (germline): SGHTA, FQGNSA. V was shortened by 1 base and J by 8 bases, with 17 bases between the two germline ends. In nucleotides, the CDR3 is TGTGCCAGCAGCTTAGATTTTTCAGCTGCCGGGGAAGCTTTCTTT. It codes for CASSLDFSAAGEAFF.

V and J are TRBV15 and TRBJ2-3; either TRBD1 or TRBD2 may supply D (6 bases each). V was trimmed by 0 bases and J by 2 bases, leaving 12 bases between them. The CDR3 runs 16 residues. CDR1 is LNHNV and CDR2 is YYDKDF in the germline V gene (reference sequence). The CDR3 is CATSRDIWGATDTQYF. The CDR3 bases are TGTGCCACCAGCAGAGATATTTGGGGGGCCACAGATACGCAGTATTTT.

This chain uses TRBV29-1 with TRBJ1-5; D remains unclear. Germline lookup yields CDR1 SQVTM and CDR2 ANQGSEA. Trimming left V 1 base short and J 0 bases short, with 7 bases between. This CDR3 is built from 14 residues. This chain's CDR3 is CSVEVGGSNQPQHF. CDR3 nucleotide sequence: TGCAGCGTTGAAGTCGGCGGTAGCAATCAGCCCCAGCATTTT.

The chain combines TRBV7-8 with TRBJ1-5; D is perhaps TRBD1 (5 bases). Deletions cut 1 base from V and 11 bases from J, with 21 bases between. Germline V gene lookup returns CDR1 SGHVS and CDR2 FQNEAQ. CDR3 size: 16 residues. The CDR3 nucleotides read TGTGCCAGCAGCTTAGAGCCGGGACTGACCAGCGTATCCCAGCATTTT. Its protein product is CASSLEPGLTSVSQHF.

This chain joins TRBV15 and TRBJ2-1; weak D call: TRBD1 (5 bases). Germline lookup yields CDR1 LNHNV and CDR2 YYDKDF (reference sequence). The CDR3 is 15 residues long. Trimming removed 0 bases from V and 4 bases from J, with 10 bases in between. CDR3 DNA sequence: TGTGCCACCAGCAGAGAACGACAGTCGTACAATGAGCAGTTCTTC. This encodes CATSRERQSYNEQFF.

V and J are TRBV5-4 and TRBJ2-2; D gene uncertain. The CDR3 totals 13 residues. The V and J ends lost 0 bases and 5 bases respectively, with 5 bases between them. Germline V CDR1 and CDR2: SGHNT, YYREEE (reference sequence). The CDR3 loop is CASSLANTGELFF. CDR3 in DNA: TGTGCCAGCAGCTTGGCTAATACCGGGGAGCTGTTTTTT.

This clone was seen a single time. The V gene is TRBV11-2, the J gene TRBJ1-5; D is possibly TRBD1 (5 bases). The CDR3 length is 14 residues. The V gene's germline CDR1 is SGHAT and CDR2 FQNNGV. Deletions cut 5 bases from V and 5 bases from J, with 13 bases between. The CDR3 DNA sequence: TGTGCCAGCAGCCCAAGTCGGGGCGATCAGCCCCAGCATTTT. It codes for CASSPSRGDQPQHF.

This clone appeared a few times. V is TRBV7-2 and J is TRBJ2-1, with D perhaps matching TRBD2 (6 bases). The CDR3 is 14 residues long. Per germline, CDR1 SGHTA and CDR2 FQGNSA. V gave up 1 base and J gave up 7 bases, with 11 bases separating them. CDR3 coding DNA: TGTGCCAGCAGCTTAGGTTTAAGCGGGAATGAGCAGTTCTTC. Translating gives CASSLGLSGNEQFF.

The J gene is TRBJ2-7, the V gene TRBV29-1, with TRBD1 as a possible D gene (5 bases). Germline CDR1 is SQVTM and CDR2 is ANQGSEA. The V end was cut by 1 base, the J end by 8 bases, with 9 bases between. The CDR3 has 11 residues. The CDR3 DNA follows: TGCAGCGTTGAAGCAGGGTACCAGCAGTACTTC. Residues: CSVEAGYQQYF.

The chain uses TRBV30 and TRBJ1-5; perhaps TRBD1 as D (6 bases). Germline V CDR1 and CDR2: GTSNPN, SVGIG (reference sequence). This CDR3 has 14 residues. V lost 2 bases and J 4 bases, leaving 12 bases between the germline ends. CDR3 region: CAWSIEGGNQPQHF. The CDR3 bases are TGTGCCTGGAGTATCGAGGGGGGGAATCAGCCCCAGCATTTT.

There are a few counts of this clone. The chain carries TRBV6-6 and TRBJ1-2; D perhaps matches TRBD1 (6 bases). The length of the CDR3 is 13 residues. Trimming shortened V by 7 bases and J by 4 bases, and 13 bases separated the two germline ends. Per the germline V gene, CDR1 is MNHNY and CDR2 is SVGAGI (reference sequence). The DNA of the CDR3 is TGTGCCAGCAATCCAACAGGGAGCTATGGCTACACCTTC. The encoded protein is CASNPTGSYGYTF.

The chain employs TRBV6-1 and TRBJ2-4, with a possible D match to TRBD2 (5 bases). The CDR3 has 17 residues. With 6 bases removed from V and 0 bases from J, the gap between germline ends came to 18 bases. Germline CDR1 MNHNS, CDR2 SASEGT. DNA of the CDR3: TGTGCCAGCAGGGAAACTAGGCCAGACTTAGCCAAAAACATTCAGTACTTC. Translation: CASRETRPDLAKNIQYF.

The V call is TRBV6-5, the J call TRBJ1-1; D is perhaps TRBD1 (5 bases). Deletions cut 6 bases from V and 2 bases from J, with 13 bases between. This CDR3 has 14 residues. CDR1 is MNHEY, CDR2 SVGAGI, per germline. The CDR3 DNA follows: TGTGCCAGCAGACTGGACACTTCTAACACTGAAGCTTTCTTT. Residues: CASRLDTSNTEAFF.

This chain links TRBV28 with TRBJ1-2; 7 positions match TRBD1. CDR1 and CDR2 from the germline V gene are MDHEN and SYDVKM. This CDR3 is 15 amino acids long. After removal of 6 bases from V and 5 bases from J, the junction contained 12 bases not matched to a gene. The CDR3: CASRLRRDSFYGYTF. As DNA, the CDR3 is TGTGCCAGCAGACTCCGACGGGACAGCTTTTATGGCTACACCTTC.

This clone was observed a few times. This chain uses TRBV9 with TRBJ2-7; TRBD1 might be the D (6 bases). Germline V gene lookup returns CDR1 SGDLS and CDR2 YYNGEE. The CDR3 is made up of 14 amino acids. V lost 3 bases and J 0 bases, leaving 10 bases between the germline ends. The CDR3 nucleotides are TGTGCCAGCAGCGGGGACACTTACTCCTACGAGCAGTACTTC. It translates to CASSGDTYSYEQYF.

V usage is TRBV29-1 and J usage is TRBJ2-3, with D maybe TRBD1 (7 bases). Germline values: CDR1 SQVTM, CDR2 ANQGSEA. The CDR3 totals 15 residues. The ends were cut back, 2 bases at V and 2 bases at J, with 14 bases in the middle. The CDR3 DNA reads TGCAGCGTTGAACCGATCAGGGGGGCCACAGATACGCAGTATTTT. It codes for CSVEPIRGATDTQYF.

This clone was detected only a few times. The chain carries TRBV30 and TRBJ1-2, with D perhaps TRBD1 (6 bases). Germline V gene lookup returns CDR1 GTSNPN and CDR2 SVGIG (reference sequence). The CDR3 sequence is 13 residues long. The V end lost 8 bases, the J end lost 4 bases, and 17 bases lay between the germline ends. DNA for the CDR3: TGTGCCCGCTTAAGGGGGGACGGCTATGGCTACACCTTC. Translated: CARLRGDGYGYTF.

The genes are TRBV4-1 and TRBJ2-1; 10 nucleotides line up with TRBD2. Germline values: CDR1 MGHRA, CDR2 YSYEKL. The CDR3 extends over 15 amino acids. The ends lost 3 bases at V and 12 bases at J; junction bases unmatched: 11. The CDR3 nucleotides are TGCGCCAGCAGCCATGGGTGGGCTAGCGGGAGAGGGCAGTTCTTC. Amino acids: CASSHGWASGRGQFF.

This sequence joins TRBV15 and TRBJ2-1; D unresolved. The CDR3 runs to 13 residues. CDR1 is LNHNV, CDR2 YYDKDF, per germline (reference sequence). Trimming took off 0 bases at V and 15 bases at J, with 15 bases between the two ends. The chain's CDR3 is CATSRDHQARGFF. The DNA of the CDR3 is TGTGCCACCAGCAGAGATCATCAGGCGAGAGGGTTCTTC.

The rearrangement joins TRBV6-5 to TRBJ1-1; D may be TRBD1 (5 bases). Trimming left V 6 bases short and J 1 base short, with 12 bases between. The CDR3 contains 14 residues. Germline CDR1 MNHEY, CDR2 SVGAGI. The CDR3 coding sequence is TGTGCCAGCAGCCTACAGGACTCGAACACTGAAGCTTTCTTT. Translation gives CASSLQDSNTEAFF.

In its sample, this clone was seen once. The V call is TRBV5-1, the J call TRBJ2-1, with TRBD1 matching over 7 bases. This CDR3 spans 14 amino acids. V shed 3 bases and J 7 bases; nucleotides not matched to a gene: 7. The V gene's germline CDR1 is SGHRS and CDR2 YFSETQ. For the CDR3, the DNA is TGCGCCAGCAGCTCAGACAGGGTGGGGAATGAGCAGTTCTTC. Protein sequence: CASSSDRVGNEQFF.

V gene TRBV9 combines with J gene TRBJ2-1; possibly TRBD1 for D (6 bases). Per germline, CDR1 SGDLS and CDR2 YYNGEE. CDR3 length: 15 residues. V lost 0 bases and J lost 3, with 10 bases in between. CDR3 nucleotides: TGTGCCAGCAGCGTAGCAGGGGATTTCTACAATGAGCAGTTCTTC. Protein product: CASSVAGDFYNEQFF.